This T cell receptor (beta chain) was observed in a study of T-cell memory formation after mild COVID-19. Study in general: Most TCR clusters belonged to a single donor.

TCRdb redid the calling of the 5' RACE reads with MiXCR, one entry per CDR3 protein. The sample shows under 200,000 distinct CDR3 sequences, 11% of them seen only once. Germline CDR1 is LGHNA and CDR2 is YSLEER. V lost 0 bases and J lost 4; bases outside the gene matches: 11. There are 19 residues in the CDR3. Study-level findings and limits: CD8+ contracting clones occupied EMRA, while CD4+ ones occupied mainly CM and EM. In second-wave clones peaking day 37, SARS-CoV-2 specificity remained unconfirmed. The appearance of some responding clones in pre-infection memory suggested that cross-reactive memory joined.

Of note for this clonotype: The antigen is undetermined.

The receptor comes from a man between 18 and 29 years old who had mild COVID-19 (a few samples of this study predate the infection). Cell type and time point are not known. What was sequenced was PBMCs or a T cell subset sorted from them (not recorded which). The rearrangement uses TRBV4-3 and TRBJ2-3, with TRBD2 matching over 12 bases. In nucleotides, the CDR3 is TGCGCCAGCAGCCAAGATGTTCCGGGACTAGCGGGTTTTGCAGATACGCAGTATTTT. Translation: CASSQDVPGLAGFADTQYF.